This T cell receptor beta chain was identified during a study of T-cell reconstitution after alpha-beta-depleted transplantation in children (dated by TCRdb to about 2016). Describing the broader study: Using TCR repertoire profiling, the study followed T-cell immune reconstitution in a quantitative way in children after TCRalphabeta/CD19-depleted allogeneic hematopoietic cell transplantation. The study at large found these results: Over subsequent months, a decline in hyperexpanded clone frequencies was noted, and after one year, T-cell counts and TCRbeta diversity were mostly ascribed to newly produced T cells. The high TCRbeta diversity at day 60 in some patients was ascribed to recipient T cells and intrathymic progenitors that had survived conditioning. The apparently early recovery of alphabetaT-cell counts about two months after transplant reportedly depended on only several hundred rapidly expanded clones that came from non-depleted graft cells.

The library came from PCR. The reads were generated on an Illumina HiSeq 2500. Molecular barcoding was employed in the preparation of TCR libraries, with unique molecular identifiers being used to normalize TCRbeta repertoire quantification. The public reads were run again by TCRdb, first through fastp at Q25 and then through MiXCR, and only productive beta chains were kept. Each entry merges the rows of one CDR3 protein and shows their most common DNA and genes. The sample profile shows hundreds of thousands of distinct CDR3 sequences; about a sixth of them were found once. The ten largest account for under 30% of the sample. CDR1 and CDR2 (SEHNR, FQNEAQ) derive from the germline V gene (reference sequence). The CDR3 covers 14 residues, taking in both the cysteine and the phenylalanine. The entry retains the CDR3 DNA only, 42 bases that are in frame from base 1. V loses 1 base, J loses 2 bases, and the germline ends lie 9 bases apart.

With respect to this clonotype: What this receptor recognizes is not known. No much larger clone exists at a distance of one base, and base qualities are not known.

In light of the paper, this sample's treatment or condition label describes: allogeneic hematopoietic cell transplantation with graft depleted of TCRalphabeta T cells and CD19 B cells. The transplant recipients were children given TCRalphabeta/CD19-depleted allogeneic hematopoietic cell grafts. The sample was PBMCs, mostly from graft donor cells, taken 360 days after TCRalphabeta/CD19-depleted stem cell transplant. This receptor was taken from a boy in the first two years of life who had a stem cell transplant for Wiskott-Aldrich syndrome, so the T cells may come from the graft donor. The rearranged chain carries TRBV7-9 and TRBJ2-7; TRBD2 is a possible D gene, resting on 6 matching bases. The nucleotide sequence reads TGTGCCAGCAGCTTAGGCGGACTACCCTACGAGCAGTACTTC. This encodes CASSLGGLPYEQYF. The CDR3 plus the reference TRBV7-9 and TRBJ2-7 genes for the other parts give the full variable domain: DTGVSQNPRHKITKRGQNVTFRCDPISEHNRLYWYRQTLGQGPEFLTYFQNEAQLEKSRLLSDRFSAERPKGSFSTLEIQRTEQGDSAMYLCASSLGGLPYEQYFGPGTRLTVT.